Here is one T cell receptor beta chain with its context. Its antigen is currently not known. No quality values exist for individual bases; no much larger clone is one base distant. The library was generated by the immunoSEQ multiplex PCR assay. For the multiplex PCR, a mixture combining 60 forward primers for TCR Vbeta segments and 13 reverse primers for TCR Jbeta segments was used. The CDR3 region of rearranged TCR beta genes was amplified from genomic DNA with a multiplex PCR assay. On the Illumina HiSeq System, the amplified TCR beta libraries were sequenced as 87-base-pair reads. Concerning the study's data processing: A later analysis tallied 80 million to 95 million unique TCR beta chains across the 666 repertoires, and around 9.9 million of those chains were shared by two or more donors. Raw reads were error-corrected and collapsed into unique sequences with a nearest-neighbor algorithm that merged closely related sequences to remove PCR and sequencing errors. V, D and J gene segments were assigned by aligning CDR3 sequences to IMGT reference sequences. For a sequence to be retained, a match of at least six nucleotides to both a V gene segment and a J gene segment was required. Rearrangements were classified as productive when the CDR3 lacked stop codons and remained in frame with V and J, and all other rearrangements were classified as non-productive. Following IMGT convention, CDR3 was defined as the stretch from the second conserved V-encoded cysteine to the conserved J-encoded phenylalanine. The earlier analysis of about 530 of the donors excluded any sequence lacking an unambiguous match to a single V gene segment. In an earlier analysis of almost 600 of the donors, a V segment was called functional when productive rearrangements were above 56.7%, and segregating when the standard deviation between donors exceeded 5%. A statistical classification framework was built to diagnose cytomegalovirus status from the catalog of TCR beta chain sequences. A later analysis assigned V and J genes by comparing TCR nucleotide sequences with IMGT/GENE-DB human TR gene sequences. A later analysis assigned CDR3 sequences and most-parsimonious VDJ recombination scenarios with the TCRdist pipeline. In a later analysis, each TCR beta chain was defined by its CDR3 amino acid sequence together with its V-gene family, and reads without a unique V-gene family were excluded. As a way to deal with suspected cross-contamination and a sequencing artifact, a later analysis dropped over 550 nucleotide sequences that were highly shared and had low generation probability. In a later analysis, a clonal expansion index for each public chain was calculated from normalized within-repertoire ranks of inferred template counts. In a later analysis, generation probabilities were computed using a VDJ recombination model fitted to out-of-frame rearrangements, and the results were checked against IGoR. A later analysis scored TCR-TCR, TCR-HLA and TCR-CMV co-occurrence with hypergeometric tests, applying a repertoire-size bias correction to TCR pairs. A later analysis estimated false discovery rates by permuting HLA or CMV assignments 20 times. In a later analysis, co-occurring TCRs were grouped with DBSCAN, and TCRdist sequence similarity was added when clustering was performed within HLA-allele-positive subsets. Repertoires with fewer than 30,000 or more than 120,000 public chains were left out of co-occurrence clustering, as were a handful of repertoires with anomalous nucleotide sharing. As stored in TCRdb, this immuneACCESS dataset retains in-frame rearrangements with V and J assigned. A fraction of the clones does not appear; measured against another copy, unresolved V genes explain less than half of the discrepancy, and the remainder lacks a known reason. The V and J calls and clone size are taken from that table; D and trimming were inferred from the DNA. For this sample there are roughly 180,000 clones; almost 85% appear just once. Jointly, the top ten make up about 0.24% of the sample.

The CDR3 sequence holds 15 residues, the cysteine and phenylalanine included. This entry keeps only the CDR3 DNA: 45 bases, framed from base 1. V trim: 4 bases; J trim: 3 bases; unmatched bases: 7. The germline V gene specifies SGHDT as CDR1 and YYEEEE as CDR2. This entry is derived from a study of cytomegalovirus exposure and HLA in healthy donors (dated by TCRdb to about 2017). Turning to the overall study: An earlier analysis of a few hundred of the donors reported approximately 260 Gb of sequence data and some 110 million unique TCR beta sequences obtained from about 179 million T cells. Among roughly 370 genotyped donors of the cohort, an average of roughly 240,000 unique TCR beta nucleotide sequences were sequenced per donor, approximately 20% of them non-productive. Along with the 666-subject first cohort, a separate validation cohort of some 130 different subjects was used. Using immunosequencing, the study profiled T cell repertoires from 640 or so subjects and related those repertoires to cytomegalovirus serostatus. Approximately 330 gigabases of sequencing data and around 88 million unique TCR sequences made up an early release that covered some 640 HLA-typed donors. The study aimed to test whether cataloging public T cell receptors could reveal signatures of past pathogen exposure. All discovery cohort repertoires had been generated using a single sequencing platform. High-throughput TCR immunosequencing, statistical association of individual TCRs with disease status, and machine learning were combined to predict cytomegalovirus infection status. A later analysis re-analyzed previously published TCR beta repertoires from roughly 600 donors and added high-resolution HLA genotyping to study TCR occurrence patterns. Roughly 5 DR-DQ haplotypes were handled as single units for association and clustering, since linkage in the cohort was strong. In an earlier analysis of more than 550 of the donors, high-throughput TCR beta sequencing was used to judge whether each TCR beta V gene segment behaved as functional or pseudogenic. Donor age, sex, ethnicity and CMV serostatus were compiled alongside the repertoire data. Of the 300 to 500 genotyped donors, roughly 80% were placed in the genetic ancestry cluster associated with self-reported Caucasian donors. Both class I and class II loci were covered by HLA typing, at four-digit resolution. The number of typed donors differed by locus: about 620-630 for A, B, C, DRB1 and DQB1; some 500 for DQA1; over 600 for DPA1; and about 450 for DPB1. The later analysis used no new phenotypic data to find candidate immune exposures, relying instead on TCR beta sequences and their occurrence across donors. A later genetic analysis used genome-wide SNP genotypes for about 60% of the roughly 700 donors, treating that subset as a discovery cohort. Results the study describes overall, beyond this receptor: In a later analysis, TCR association rates were found to vary across HLA loci, with the most associated TCRs seen for DRB1 alleles and the fewest for HLA-C alleles. Broadly in line with IMGT annotations, most TCR beta V segments showed up in productive rearrangements about 90% or about 30% of the time in an earlier analysis of several hundred of the donors. CMV serostatus was the only immune exposure information available for the cohort. In a later genetic analysis, a missense DCLRE1C variant was associated with V-gene and J-gene trimming of TCR beta chains, and the association was replicated in an independent cohort. Some IMGT-functional V segments, including TRBV6-2 and TRBV6-3, could not be distinguished by the 87-base-pair reads and were therefore excluded. The classifier was reported to diagnose cytomegalovirus status with high specificity and sensitivity in both the original cohort and the validation cohort. Because HLA typing was unavailable for some donors at each locus, only the typed subset was used in association tests. Compared with the roughly 670-donor mean, donors in an Asian-associated ancestry cluster had fewer N-insertions in productive TCRs, according to a later genetic analysis. A further reported finding was that TCR beta sequences accurately predicted the HLA-A and HLA-B alleles for most subjects in the first cohort. A later analysis reported that several top co-occurrence clusters appeared linked to parvovirus B19, influenza, CMV and Epstein-Barr virus. Over 15 rarely observed V segments, including chromosome 9 orphons, were excluded from the earlier analysis of approximately 500 of the donors because counts were too low. A few of the identified cytomegalovirus-associated TCR beta chains were confirmed in vitro to be specific for cytomegalovirus antigens. Roughly uniform sequencing depth across donors was assumed in presence/absence analyses, although this assumption may not hold. Compared with equally common non-associated chains, HLA-associated TCR beta chains in a later analysis were more clonally expanded and had lower generation probabilities. In a later analysis, 16,951 TCR beta sequences were associated with specific HLA alleles at a false discovery rate of 0.05. Correlated functional status among segregating V segments might be attributable to linkage disequilibrium, but an unknown experimental factor could not be ruled out. A cluster of highly shared sequence variants was judged likely to represent a technical artifact of the sequencing pipeline. Most TCR sequences were observed very rarely across donors, whereas some public TCRs were present in many individuals. When HLA alleles, especially DR and DQ, strongly co-occurred, TCR associations were difficult to assign to individual alleles. In a later analysis, most CMV-associated TCR beta chains were found to appear HLA-restricted, with HLA associations seemingly driven largely by CMV exposure. In the study, some 180 TCR beta chains were listed as associated with cytomegalovirus. The cohort was sequenced for TCR beta chains only, and without alpha or paired-chain data the features that could be detected were limited. It was suggested by the authors that the approach could potentially be generalized to other disease states and immunological phenotypes.

The cohort was made up of about 670 healthy bone marrow donors. At the time of sampling, every cohort member was nominally healthy, though immune exposures that went unrecorded were likely present. The donor tested CMV seronegative and was one of the 352 seronegative cohort members. Every donor gave a peripheral blood sample, and the peripheral blood mononuclear cells from that sample were used for TCR beta sequencing. Genomic DNA extraction from the blood cell samples was performed with the Qiagen DNeasy Blood Extraction Kit. The chain joins TRBV5-6 to TRBJ2-5; 9 central nucleotides agree with TRBD1. This TCR was recovered from a boy between 10 and 17 years old in good health and CMV-seronegative. The sequencing input was PBMCs. For the CDR3, the sequence is CASSTGQGEEETQYF. The DNA sequence is given as TGTGCCAGCAGCACGGGACAGGGTGAGGAAGAGACCCAGTACTTC.